This T cell receptor (beta chain) came from a study of T cell changes during pregnancy in multiple sclerosis. This CDR3 is built from 17 residues. The germline V gene encodes CDR1 MDHEN and CDR2 SYDVKM. The V segment lost 0 bases and the J segment 2 bases; nucleotides outside the gene matches: 4. Profiling relied on immunoSEQ multiplex PCR, and the TCRdb table lists in-frame clones only, not all of them. The profile shows 35,000 to 45,000 clones, under 95% of them singletons. J is TRBJ2-2 and V is TRBV28, with TRBD1 identical over 9 bases. Source: peripheral blood, taken in the third trimester of pregnancy. This sequence originates from a female donor in good health, enrolled as a control in a pregnancy study. The CDR3 reads CASSLWAGQGNTGELFF. The DNA of the CDR3 is TGTGCCAGCAGTTTATGGGCGGGACAGGGTAACACCGGGGAGCTGTTTTTT.